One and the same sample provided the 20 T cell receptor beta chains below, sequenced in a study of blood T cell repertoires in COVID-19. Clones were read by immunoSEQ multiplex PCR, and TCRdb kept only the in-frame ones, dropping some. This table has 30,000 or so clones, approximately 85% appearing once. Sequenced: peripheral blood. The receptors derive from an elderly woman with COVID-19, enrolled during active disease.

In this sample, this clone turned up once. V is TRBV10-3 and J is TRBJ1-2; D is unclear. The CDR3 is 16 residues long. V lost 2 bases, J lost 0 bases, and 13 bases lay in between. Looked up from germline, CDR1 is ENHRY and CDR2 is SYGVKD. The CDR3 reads CAISEGGRAANYGYTF. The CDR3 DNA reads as TGTGCCATCAGTGAGGGAGGGAGGGCCGCTAACTATGGCTACACCTTC.

CDR3 in DNA: TGTGCCAGCTCACAAATGGACAGGGCAACTAATGAAAAACTGTTTTTT. This translates into CASSQMDRATNEKLFF. This sequence joins TRBV18 and TRBJ1-4; 8 bases align to TRBD1. Germline V CDR1 and CDR2: KGHSH, LQKENI. Trimming removed 4 bases from V and 0 bases from J; junction bases left unmatched: 4. The CDR3 has 16 residues.

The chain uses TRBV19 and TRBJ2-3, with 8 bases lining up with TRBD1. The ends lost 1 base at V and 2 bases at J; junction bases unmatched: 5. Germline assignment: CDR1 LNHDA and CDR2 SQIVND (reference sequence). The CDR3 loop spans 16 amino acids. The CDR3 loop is CASSIADRAYTDTQYF. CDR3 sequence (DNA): TGTGCCAGTAGTATAGCGGACAGGGCTTACACAGATACGCAGTATTTT.

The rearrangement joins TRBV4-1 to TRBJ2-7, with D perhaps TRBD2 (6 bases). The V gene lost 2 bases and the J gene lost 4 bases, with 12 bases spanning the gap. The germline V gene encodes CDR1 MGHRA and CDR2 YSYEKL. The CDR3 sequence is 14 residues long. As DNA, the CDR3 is TGCGCCAGCAGCCAACGGGGTAGCGGTTACGAGCAGTACTTC. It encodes CASSQRGSGYEQYF.

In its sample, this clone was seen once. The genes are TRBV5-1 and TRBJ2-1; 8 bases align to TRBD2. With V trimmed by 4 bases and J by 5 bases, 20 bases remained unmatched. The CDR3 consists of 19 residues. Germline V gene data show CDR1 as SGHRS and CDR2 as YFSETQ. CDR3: CASSPAASGPSFLNNEQFF. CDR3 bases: TGCGCCAGCAGCCCGGCCGCTAGCGGGCCCTCCTTTTTAAACAATGAGCAGTTCTTC.

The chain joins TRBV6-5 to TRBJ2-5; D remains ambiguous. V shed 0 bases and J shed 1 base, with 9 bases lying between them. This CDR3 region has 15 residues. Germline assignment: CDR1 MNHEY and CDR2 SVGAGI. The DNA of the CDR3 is TGTGCCAGCAGTTACTCGATGGGCAGCCAAGAGACCCAGTACTTC. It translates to CASSYSMGSQETQYF.

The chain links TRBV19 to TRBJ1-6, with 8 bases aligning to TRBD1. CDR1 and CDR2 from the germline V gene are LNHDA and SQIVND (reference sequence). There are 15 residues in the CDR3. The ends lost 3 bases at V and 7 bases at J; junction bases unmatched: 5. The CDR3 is CASSILAGGNSPLHF. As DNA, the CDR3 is TGTGCCAGTAGTATTTTGGCAGGGGGCAATTCACCCCTCCACTTT.

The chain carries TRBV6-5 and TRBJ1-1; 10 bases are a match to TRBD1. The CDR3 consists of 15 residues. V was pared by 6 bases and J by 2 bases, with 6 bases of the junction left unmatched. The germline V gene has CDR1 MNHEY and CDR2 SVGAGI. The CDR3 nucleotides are TGTGCCAGCAGGATTCGACAGGGGGCAAACACTGAAGCTTTCTTT. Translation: CASRIRQGANTEAFF.

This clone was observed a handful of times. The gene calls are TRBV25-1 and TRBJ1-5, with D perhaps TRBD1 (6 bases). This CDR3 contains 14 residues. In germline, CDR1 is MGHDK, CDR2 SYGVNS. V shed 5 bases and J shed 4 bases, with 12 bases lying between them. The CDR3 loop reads CASSQTGENQPQHF. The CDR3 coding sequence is TGTGCCAGCAGTCAGACAGGTGAAAATCAGCCCCAGCATTTT.

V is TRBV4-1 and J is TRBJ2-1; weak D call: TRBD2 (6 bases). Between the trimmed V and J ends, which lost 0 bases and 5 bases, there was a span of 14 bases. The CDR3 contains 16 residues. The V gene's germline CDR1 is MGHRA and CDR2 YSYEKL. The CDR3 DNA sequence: TGCGCCAGCAGCCAAGATACGGCGGGGCGGAACAATGAGCAGTTCTTC. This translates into CASSQDTAGRNNEQFF.

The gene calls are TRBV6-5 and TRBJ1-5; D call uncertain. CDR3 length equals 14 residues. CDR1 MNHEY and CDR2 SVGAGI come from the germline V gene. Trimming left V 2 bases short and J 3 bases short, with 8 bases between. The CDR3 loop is CASSYGGINQPQHF. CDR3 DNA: TGTGCCAGCAGTTACGGAGGGATCAATCAGCCCCAGCATTTT.

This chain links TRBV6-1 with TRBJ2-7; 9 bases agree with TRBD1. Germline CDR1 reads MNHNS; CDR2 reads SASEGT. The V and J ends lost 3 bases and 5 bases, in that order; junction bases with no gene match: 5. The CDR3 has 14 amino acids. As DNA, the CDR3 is TGTGCCAGCAGTGAGGGACAGGGTAAAGACGAGCAGTACTTC. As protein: CASSEGQGKDEQYF.

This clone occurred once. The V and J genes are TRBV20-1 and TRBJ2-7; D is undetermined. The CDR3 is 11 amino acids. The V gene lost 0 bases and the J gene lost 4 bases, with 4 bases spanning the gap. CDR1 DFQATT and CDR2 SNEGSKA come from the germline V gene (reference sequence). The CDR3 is CSARDGYEQYF. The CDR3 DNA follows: TGCAGTGCTAGAGACGGGTACGAGCAGTACTTC.

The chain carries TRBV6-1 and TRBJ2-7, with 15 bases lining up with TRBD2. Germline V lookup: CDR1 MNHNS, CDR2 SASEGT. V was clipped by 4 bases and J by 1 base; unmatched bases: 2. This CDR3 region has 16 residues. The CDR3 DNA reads TGTGCCAGCAGTGTCGGGACTAGCGGGGGGTCCTACGAGCAGTACTTC. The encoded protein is CASSVGTSGGSYEQYF.

The CDR3 nucleotides are TGTGCCAGCAGCCTCCGAGAGGACAGGGTCGATGAGCAGTTCTTC. Translation gives CASSLREDRVDEQFF. The V call is TRBV9, the J call TRBJ2-1; 8 bases fit TRBD1. CDR3 length: 15 residues. In germline, CDR1 is SGDLS, CDR2 YYNGEE. Unmatched junction bases numbered 11, after V lost 4 bases and J lost 8 bases.

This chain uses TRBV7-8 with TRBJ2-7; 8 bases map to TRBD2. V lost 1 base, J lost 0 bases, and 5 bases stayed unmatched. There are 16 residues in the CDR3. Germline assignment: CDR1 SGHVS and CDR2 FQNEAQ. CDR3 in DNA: TGTGCCAGCAGCTTAGGGGCGGGGGGCCTCTCCTACGAGCAGTACTTC. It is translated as CASSLGAGGLSYEQYF.

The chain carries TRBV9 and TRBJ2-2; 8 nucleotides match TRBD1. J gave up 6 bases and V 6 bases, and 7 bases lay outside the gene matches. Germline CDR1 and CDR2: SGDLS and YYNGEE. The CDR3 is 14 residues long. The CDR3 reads CASTAGGFAGELFF. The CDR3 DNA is TGTGCCAGCACTGCAGGGGGCTTCGCCGGGGAGCTGTTTTTT.

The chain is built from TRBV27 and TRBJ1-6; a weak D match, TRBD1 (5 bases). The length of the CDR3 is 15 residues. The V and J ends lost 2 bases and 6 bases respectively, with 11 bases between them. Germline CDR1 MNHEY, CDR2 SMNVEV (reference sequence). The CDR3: CASSLQAGINSPLHF. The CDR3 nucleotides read TGTGCCAGCAGTTTACAGGCAGGGATTAATTCACCCCTCCACTTT.

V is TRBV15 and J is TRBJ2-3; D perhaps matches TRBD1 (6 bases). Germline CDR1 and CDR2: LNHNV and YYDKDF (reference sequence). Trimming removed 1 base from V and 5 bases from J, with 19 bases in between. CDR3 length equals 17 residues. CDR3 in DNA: TGTGCCACCAGCAGAGGTGCCCGGCAGGGGCGCGGAGATACGCAGTATTTT. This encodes CATSRGARQGRGDTQYF.

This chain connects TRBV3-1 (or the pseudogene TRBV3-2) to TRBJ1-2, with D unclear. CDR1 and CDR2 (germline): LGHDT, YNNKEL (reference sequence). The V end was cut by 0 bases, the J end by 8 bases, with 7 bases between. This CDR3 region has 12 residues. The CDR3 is CASSQDRYGYTF. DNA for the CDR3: TGTGCCAGCAGCCAAGACCGCTACGGCTACACCTTC.